The clone carrying this T cell receptor (beta chain) came up a few times. The sample is drawn from a study of blood T cell repertoires in COVID-19. Assay used: immunoSEQ multiplex PCR; TCRdb lists only in-frame clones, some missing. The profile shows approximately 210,000 clones, about 86% of them singletons. Sequencing was performed on PBMCs or T cells enriched from blood (not recorded which). The source of this sequence is a woman between 50 and 59 years old with acute COVID-19.

The DNA for the CDR3 is TGTGCCAGCCTGAGGAGTCGGCGGTACTATGGCTACACCTTC. Amino acid sequence: CASLRSRRYYGYTF. V usage is TRBV28 and J usage is TRBJ1-2; no clear D. V lost 8 bases to trimming and J lost 3 bases, with 16 bases between them. CDR1 and CDR2 (germline): MDHEN, SYDVKM. The CDR3 has 14 residues.